This TCR beta chain was sequenced for a study of cytomegalovirus exposure and HLA in healthy donors. Study-wide results and caveats: It was reported in a later analysis that an Asian-associated ancestry cluster showed fewer N-insertions than the approximately 670-donor mean.

CDR3 length: 15 residues. V was clipped by 7 bases and J by 2 bases; unmatched bases: 6. Germline V CDR1 and CDR2: MDHEN, SYDVKM. PCR was performed using 60 Vbeta and 13 Jbeta primers. Only in-frame clones appear in the TCRdb table, and some are missing; sequencing was by immunoSEQ multiplex PCR. Here the sample spans about 120,000 clones, about 80% being singletons. In its sample, this clone was seen a few times. Its antigen is not identified. The clonotype originates from a man younger than 45 in good health and CMV-seronegative. The chain combines TRBV28 with TRBJ2-3, with 10 positions matching TRBD1. Material: PBMCs. The CDR3 loop is CASKTRQGATDTQYF. The CDR3 DNA follows: TGTGCCAGCAAGACCCGACAGGGGGCCACAGATACGCAGTATTTT.